These 27 T cell receptor beta chains were sequenced from one sample in a study of vaccination and CD4 T cells after COVID-19. These receptors' targets are unknown. This sample's treatment: approximately 11-day PBMC culture with coronavirus spike peptide pools or control peptides (ViraFEST assay). Pre-COVID-19 pandemic sampling (2011-2018) yielded the unexposed donor's CD4+ T cells. Cultured CD4+ T cell DNA underwent sequencing with the Oncomine TCR Beta short-read assay. The genomic DNA was obtained from cultured CD4+ T cells by extraction with the QIAamp micro DNA kit. One entry per CDR3 protein, called by TCRdb with MiXCR from the PCR reads. The sample carries around 6,400 distinct CDR3 sequences, approximately 35% recorded once. Sequencing input: CD4+ T cells from blood, cultured in vitro. The source of these receptors is a human donor in good health.

Turning to this clonotype: The limits of the CDR3 on the DNA are not certain, so only TCRdb's listed CDR3 is given. This chain joins TRBV5-1 and TRBJ2-3; the table's D call, TRBD1, was not checked against the DNA. The length of the CDR3 is 15 amino acids, counting both ends. The germline V gene has CDR1 SGHRS and CDR2 YFSETQ. The CDR3 spells CASSFGSGTGVVGYF.

The genes are TRBV4-3 and TRBJ1-6; D not certain. Trimming pared 1 base from V and 13 bases from J, leaving 11 bases between. Germline V gives CDR1 LGHNA, CDR2 YSLEER. The CDR3 loop spans 13 amino acids. The CDR3: CASSQVVRAPLHF. The DNA of the CDR3 is TGCGCCAGCAGCCAAGTAGTCCGAGCCCCCCTCCACTTT.

This clonotype was counted a few times. The chain carries TRBV20-1 and TRBJ2-7, with D hard to call. V lost 3 bases and J lost 0, with 15 bases in between. Germline assignment: CDR1 DFQATT and CDR2 SNEGSKA (reference sequence). This CDR3 contains 15 residues. CDR3 protein: CSASPRRLSSYEQYF. In DNA, the CDR3 is TGCAGTGCTAGCCCCCGGCGGCTAAGCTCCTACGAGCAGTACTTC.

This chain uses TRBV19 with TRBJ2-7, with a weak D call TRBD1 (5 bases). Germline loops: CDR1 LNHDA, CDR2 SQIVND (reference sequence). V lost 5 bases and J lost 1, with 12 bases in between. There are 14 residues in the CDR3. CDR3 sequence (DNA): TGTGCCAGTAGTTTCGAGGACAATTCCTACGAGCAGTACTTC. Encoded protein: CASSFEDNSYEQYF.

The sample holds a few counts of this clonotype. The CDR3 region has the DNA TGTGCCAGCAGTTCAGGACAGGGGTTCGGTCAGCCCCAGCATTTT. The encoded protein is CASSSGQGFGQPQHF. The rearrangement links TRBV6-5 to TRBJ1-5; 9 nucleotides agree with TRBD1. The CDR3 covers 15 residues. The V segment lost 4 bases and the J segment 6 bases; nucleotides outside the gene matches: 7. From germline, CDR1 is MNHEY and CDR2 SVGAGI.

The chain carries TRBV12-3 or TRBV12-4 and TRBJ1-2; TRBD1 matches at 7 bases. This CDR3 has 15 residues. V trimming: 6 bases; J trimming: 8 bases; junction bases outside the gene matches: 15. The CDR3 DNA reads as TGTGCCAGCAGACGCCATTCCGGGACAGAGAAAGGCTACACCTTC. This gives the protein CASRRHSGTEKGYTF.

This clonotype was seen a handful of times. The chain employs TRBV6-5 and TRBJ2-1; D unresolved. From germline, CDR1 is MNHEY and CDR2 SVGAGI. The CDR3 spans 15 residues. V shed 4 bases and J shed 0 bases, with 10 bases lying between them. The CDR3 here is CASSLTSSSYNEQFF. The CDR3 DNA is TGTGCCAGCAGTTTGACGTCGAGCTCCTACAATGAGCAGTTCTTC.

V and J are TRBV29-1 and TRBJ2-7; TRBD1 aligns across 8 bases. V shed 4 bases and J 4 bases; nucleotides not matched to a gene: 6. CDR1 and CDR2 (germline): SQVTM, ANQGSEA. The CDR3 is 13 residues long. CDR3 amino acids: CSVGWTGRYEQYF. The CDR3 DNA reads TGCAGCGTTGGGTGGACAGGGAGGTACGAGCAGTACTTC.

The chain carries TRBV27 and TRBJ2-5; 8 bases are shared with TRBD1. V lost 3 bases to trimming and J lost 8 bases; unmatched junction nucleotides: 8. Germline CDR1 and CDR2: MNHEY and SMNVEV (reference sequence). The CDR3 loop spans 14 amino acids. The CDR3 nucleotides are TGTGCCAGCAGTTTGGGGACAGGTCCATTTACCCAGTACTTC. Amino acids: CASSLGTGPFTQYF.

The J gene is TRBJ1-1, the V gene TRBV19; weak D call: TRBD1 (5 bases). The CDR3 loop spans 16 amino acids. Germline-derived CDR1 and CDR2 are LNHDA and SQIVND (reference sequence). The V gene lost 6 bases and the J gene lost 4 bases, with 21 bases spanning the gap. Written as DNA, the CDR3 is TGTGCCAGTAGCGGCGTCGAAGGGACCCAGGGCACTGAAGCTTTCTTT. It codes for CASSGVEGTQGTEAFF.

The gene calls are TRBV6-1 and TRBJ1-4; D is undetermined. This CDR3 spans 12 amino acids. V dropped 7 bases and J dropped 8 bases, with 11 bases sitting between them. The germline gives CDR1 MNHNS, CDR2 SASEGT. DNA for the CDR3: TGTGCCAGCACTAACAAGTGGGAAAAACTGTTTTTT. Residues: CASTNKWEKLFF.

A few counts support this clonotype. The chain has TRBV28 and TRBJ2-7; no clear D gene. The germline CDR1 and CDR2 sequences are MDHEN and SYDVKM. With 3 bases removed from V and 0 bases from J, the gap between germline ends came to 15 bases. CDR3 length equals 16 residues. The CDR3: CASSFMVLQRSYEQYF. CDR3 nucleotides: TGTGCCAGCAGTTTTATGGTACTGCAGCGCTCCTACGAGCAGTACTTC.

V gene TRBV30 combines with J gene TRBJ2-3; TRBD2 might be the D (5 bases). This CDR3 has 15 residues. The germline gives CDR1 GTSNPN, CDR2 SVGIG (reference sequence). The V end lost 5 bases, the J end lost 0 bases, and 15 bases lay between the germline ends. The CDR3 DNA sequence: TGTGCCTGGGGCAGTGCGGGCGGTAGCACAGATACGCAGTATTTT. Amino acid sequence: CAWGSAGGSTDTQYF.

The V call is TRBV6-2 or TRBV6-3, the J call TRBJ2-1; unclear D gene. V lost 0 bases to trimming and J lost 4 bases, with 7 bases between them. CDR3 length: 14 amino acids. Germline V gene sequence: CDR1 MNHEY, CDR2 SVGEGT. DNA for the CDR3: TGTGCCAGCAGTTACTCGAAACCTTACAATGAGCAGTTCTTC. Its protein product is CASSYSKPYNEQFF.

This chain links TRBV6-1 with TRBJ2-7; tentatively, D is TRBD1 (7 bases). Germline CDR1 MNHNS, CDR2 SASEGT. The ends were cut back, 6 bases at V and 11 bases at J, with 26 bases in the middle. CDR3 length equals 15 residues. Here the CDR3 reads CASRRLRDSQREEYF. The CDR3 region has the DNA TGTGCCAGCAGGCGCTTGCGGGACAGTCAACGAGAGGAGTACTTC.

The chain combines TRBV7-2 with TRBJ1-5; no firm D call. Between the trimmed V and J ends, which lost 4 bases and 6 bases, there was a span of 10 bases. Germline loops: CDR1 SGHTA, CDR2 FQGNSA. CDR3 length: 13 residues. CDR3 sequence: CASSSLGSQPQHF. Here the CDR3 DNA reads TGTGCCAGCAGCTCACTGGGTAGTCAGCCCCAGCATTTT.

This clonotype has only a few counts. The J gene is TRBJ2-1, the V gene TRBV6-2 or TRBV6-3; 9 nucleotides match TRBD2. Germline trimming cut 6 bases from V and 3 bases from J; bases unmatched to any gene: 6. Germline CDR1 and CDR2: MNHEY and SVGEGT. The CDR3 has 15 amino acids. The CDR3 protein is CASSQLAGLYNEQFF. The CDR3 bases are TGTGCCAGCAGCCAACTAGCGGGCCTCTACAATGAGCAGTTCTTC.

CDR3 coding DNA: TGTGCCAGCAGCCCCCTGAGCGGAGAGACCCAGTACTTC. This translates into CASSPLSGETQYF. V and J are TRBV28 and TRBJ2-5, with D perhaps matching TRBD2 (5 bases). The V and J ends lost 6 bases and 4 bases respectively, with 12 bases between them. The germline V gene has CDR1 MDHEN and CDR2 SYDVKM. The length of the CDR3 is 13 residues. The complete variable domain, with remaining parts taken from reference TRBV28 and TRBJ2-5, reads DVKVTQSSRYLVKRTGEKVFLECVQDMDHENMFWYRQDPGLGLRLIYFSYDVKMKEKGDIPEGYSVSREKKERFSLILESASTNQTSMYLCASSPLSGETQYFGPGTRLLVL.

The DNA for the CDR3 is TGTGCCAGCAGCTTAGTAAGCGGCCTACTGGGGGGGTGGAAAAATGAGCAGTTCTTC. This gives the protein CASSLVSGLLGGWKNEQFF. The rearrangement joins TRBV7-9 to TRBJ2-1, with TRBD2 matching 7 bases. CDR3 length: 19 amino acids. Unmatched junction bases numbered 19, after V lost 1 base and J lost 7 bases. CDR1 and CDR2 (germline): SEHNR, FQNEAQ (reference sequence).

This sequence joins TRBV5-4 and TRBJ2-7, with TRBD2 identical over 8 bases. The germline CDR1 and CDR2 sequences are SGHNT and YYREEE (reference sequence). The CDR3 sequence is 14 residues long. V lost 4 bases to trimming and J lost 5 bases; unmatched junction nucleotides: 8. The CDR3 bases are TGTGCCAGCAGCCGGACTGGCGGGAGGAACGAGCAGTACTTC. Its protein product is CASSRTGGRNEQYF.

The chain links TRBV11-1 to TRBJ2-7, with 9 bases lining up with TRBD1. There are 13 residues in the CDR3. Per germline, CDR1 SGHAT and CDR2 FQDESV (reference sequence). J lost 5 bases, V lost 7 bases, and 6 bases had no gene match. As DNA, the CDR3 is TGTGCCAGCAAACCGGGACAGGGAAACGAGCAGTACTTC. This translates into CASKPGQGNEQYF.

The J gene is TRBJ2-7, the V gene TRBV7-2; 7 nucleotides align to TRBD2. Germline lookup yields CDR1 SGHTA and CDR2 FQGNSA. The CDR3 is 13 amino acids. V trimming: 5 bases; J trimming: 3 bases; junction bases outside the gene matches: 4. CDR3 protein: CASSPRDYYEQYF. In DNA form, the CDR3 reads TGTGCCAGCAGCCCCCGGGACTACTACGAGCAGTACTTC.

The rearrangement joins TRBV11-3 to TRBJ2-7; possibly TRBD2 for D (5 bases). V was pared by 5 bases and J by 4 bases, with 9 bases between. The CDR3 is 12 residues long. Per germline, CDR1 SGHNT and CDR2 YENEEA. CDR3 nucleotide sequence: TGTGCCAGCAGCCCAGGCGGGTACGAGCAGTACTTC. This gives the protein CASSPGGYEQYF. The whole variable domain, remainder taken from reference TRBV11-3 and TRBJ2-7, is EAGVVQSPRYKIIEKKQPVAFWCNPISGHNTLYWYLQNLGQGPELLIRYENEEAVDDSQLPKDRFSAERLKGVDSTLKIQPAELGDSAVYLCASSPGGYEQYFGPGTRLTVT.

The CDR3 loop is CASSQASGQPTDTQYF. The DNA of the CDR3 is TGTGCCAGCAGCCAAGCCTCGGGACAGCCCACAGATACGCAGTATTTT. The chain uses TRBV4-2 and TRBJ2-3, with 7 bases aligning to TRBD1. The CDR3 runs 16 residues. Per the germline V gene, CDR1 is LGHNA and CDR2 is YNFKEQ. The ends lost 1 base at V and 2 bases at J; junction bases unmatched: 6.

The chain is built from TRBV10-3 and TRBJ1-2; D may be TRBD1 (5 bases). The germline gives CDR1 ENHRY, CDR2 SYGVKD. V was pared by 0 bases and J by 5 bases, with 13 bases between. CDR3 length: 15 residues. DNA for the CDR3: TGTGCCATCAGTGAGTCGAAGGGGCTGGGGTATGGCTACACCTTC. It yields the protein CAISESKGLGYGYTF.

This clonotype counts as medium-sized. This sequence joins TRBV24-1 and TRBJ1-5; 8 nucleotides align to TRBD1. Trimming cost V 5 bases and J 4 bases; bases outside gene matches: 9. The CDR3 has 16 residues. Germline CDR1 is KGHDR and CDR2 is SFDVKD. CDR3 sequence (DNA): TGTGCCACCAGTGGGGATCGGGACAGGTATAATCAGCCCCAGCATTTT. Protein sequence: CATSGDRDRYNQPQHF.

This clonotype came up a few times. The chain has TRBV7-2 and TRBJ2-2; 8 bases are a match to TRBD2. Germline trimming cut 5 bases from V and 6 bases from J; bases unmatched to any gene: 5. Germline assignment: CDR1 SGHTA and CDR2 FQGNSA. The CDR3 runs to 14 residues. The CDR3 DNA reads as TGTGCCAGCAGCCTGCGGGGGGCAGCCGGGGAGCTGTTTTTT. Amino acids: CASSLRGAAGELFF.